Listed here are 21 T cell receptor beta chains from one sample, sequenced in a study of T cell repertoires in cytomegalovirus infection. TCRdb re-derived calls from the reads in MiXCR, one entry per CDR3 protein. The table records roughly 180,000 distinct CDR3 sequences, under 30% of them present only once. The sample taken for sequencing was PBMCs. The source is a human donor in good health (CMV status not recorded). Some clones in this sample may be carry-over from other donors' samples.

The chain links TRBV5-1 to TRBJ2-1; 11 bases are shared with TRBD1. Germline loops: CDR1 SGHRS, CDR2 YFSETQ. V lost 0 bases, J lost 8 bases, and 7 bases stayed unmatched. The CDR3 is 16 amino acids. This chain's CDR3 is CASSLEGQGASDEQFF. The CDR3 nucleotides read TGCGCCAGCAGCTTGGAAGGACAGGGGGCGAGCGATGAGCAGTTCTTC. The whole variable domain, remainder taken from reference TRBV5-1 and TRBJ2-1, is KAGVTQTPRYLIKTRGQQVTLSCSPISGHRSVSWYQQTPGQGLQFLFEYFSETQRNKGNFPGRFSGRQFSNSRSEMNVSTLELGDSALYLCASSLEGQGASDEQFFGPGTRLTVL.

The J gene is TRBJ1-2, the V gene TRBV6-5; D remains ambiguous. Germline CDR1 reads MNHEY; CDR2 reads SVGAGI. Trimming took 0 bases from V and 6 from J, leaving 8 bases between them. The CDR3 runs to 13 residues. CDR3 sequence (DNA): TGTGCCAGCAGTTACTCGCGGGCTAATGGCTACACCTTC. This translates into CASSYSRANGYTF.

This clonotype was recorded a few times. CDR3 in amino acids: CASSLFGREVASPLHF. The CDR3 region has the DNA TGTGCCAGCAGCTTATTCGGCAGGGAGGTTGCTTCACCCCTCCACTTT. V is TRBV7-2 and J is TRBJ1-6, with D tentatively TRBD1 (5 bases). Germline V lookup: CDR1 SGHTA, CDR2 FQGNSA. The CDR3 spans 16 residues. The V and J ends lost 2 bases and 9 bases respectively, with 17 bases between them.

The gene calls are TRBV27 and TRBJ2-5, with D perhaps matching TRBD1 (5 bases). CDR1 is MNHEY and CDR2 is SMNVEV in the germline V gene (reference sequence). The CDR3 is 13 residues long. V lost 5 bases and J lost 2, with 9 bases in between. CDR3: CASSLRVQETQYF. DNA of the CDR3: TGTGCCAGCAGTCTCAGGGTACAAGAGACCCAGTACTTC.

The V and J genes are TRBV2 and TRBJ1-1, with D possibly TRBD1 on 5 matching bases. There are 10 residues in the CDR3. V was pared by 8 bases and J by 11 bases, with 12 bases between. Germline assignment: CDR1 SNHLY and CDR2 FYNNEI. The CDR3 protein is CASGGNGAFF. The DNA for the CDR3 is TGTGCCAGCGGGGGGAATGGGGCTTTCTTT.

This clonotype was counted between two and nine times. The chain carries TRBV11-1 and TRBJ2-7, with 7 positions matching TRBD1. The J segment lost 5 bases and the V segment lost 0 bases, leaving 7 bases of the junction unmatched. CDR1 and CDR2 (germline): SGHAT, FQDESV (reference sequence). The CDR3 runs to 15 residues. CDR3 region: CASSLARSGGNEQYF. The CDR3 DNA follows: TGTGCCAGCAGCTTAGCAAGGTCAGGGGGTAACGAGCAGTACTTC.

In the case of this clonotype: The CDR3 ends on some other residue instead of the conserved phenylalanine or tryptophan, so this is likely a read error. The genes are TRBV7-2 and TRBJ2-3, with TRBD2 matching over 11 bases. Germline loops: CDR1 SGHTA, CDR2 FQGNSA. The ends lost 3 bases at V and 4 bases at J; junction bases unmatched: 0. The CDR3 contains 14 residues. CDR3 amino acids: CASSFSGGADTQYL. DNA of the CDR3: TGTGCCAGCAGCTTTAGCGGGGGGGCAGATACGCAGTATTTA.

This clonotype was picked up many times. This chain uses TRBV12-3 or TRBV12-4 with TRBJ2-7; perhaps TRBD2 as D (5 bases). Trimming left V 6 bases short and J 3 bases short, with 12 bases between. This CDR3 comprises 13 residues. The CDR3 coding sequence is TGTGCCAGCAGCGTAGGACTGCTCTACGAGCAGTACTTC. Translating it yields CASSVGLLYEQYF.

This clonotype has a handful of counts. The CDR3 sequence is CASSGRTGGRGYTF. DNA of the CDR3: TGTGCCAGCAGTGGGCGGACAGGGGGAAGAGGCTACACCTTC. J is TRBJ1-2 and V is TRBV28; 10 bases map to TRBD1. The CDR3 has 14 residues. Germline values: CDR1 MDHEN, CDR2 SYDVKM. Trimming at V came to 5 bases and at J to 8 bases, leaving 8 bases not matched to a gene.

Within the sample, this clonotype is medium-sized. CDR3 sequence (DNA): TGTGCCAGCTGGGACAGGGAACGGGGCCAGGACACTGAAGCTTTCTTT. It is translated as CASWDRERGQDTEAFF. This chain links TRBV7-8 with TRBJ1-1; TRBD1 matches 9 bases. The CDR3 runs 16 residues. The V and J ends lost 8 bases and 3 bases, in that order; junction bases with no gene match: 13. Germline lookup yields CDR1 SGHVS and CDR2 FQNEAQ.

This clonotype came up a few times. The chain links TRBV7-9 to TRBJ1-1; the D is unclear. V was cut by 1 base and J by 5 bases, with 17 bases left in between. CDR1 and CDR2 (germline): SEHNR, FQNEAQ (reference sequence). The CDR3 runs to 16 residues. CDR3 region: CASSLVGGGRRTEAFF. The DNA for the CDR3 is TGTGCCAGCAGCTTAGTAGGAGGTGGACGGAGGACTGAAGCTTTCTTT.

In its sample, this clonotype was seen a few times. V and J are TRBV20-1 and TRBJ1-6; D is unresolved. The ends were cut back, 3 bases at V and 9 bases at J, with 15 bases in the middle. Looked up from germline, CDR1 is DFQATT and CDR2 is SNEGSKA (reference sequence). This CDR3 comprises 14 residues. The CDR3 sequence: CSASNGEWASPLHF. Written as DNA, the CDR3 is TGCAGTGCTAGTAACGGGGAATGGGCTTCACCCCTCCACTTT.

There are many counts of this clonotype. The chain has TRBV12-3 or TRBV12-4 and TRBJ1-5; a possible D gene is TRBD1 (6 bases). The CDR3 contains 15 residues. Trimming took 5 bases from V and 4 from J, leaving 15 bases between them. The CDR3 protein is CASSPWGARNQPQHF. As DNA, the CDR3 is TGTGCCAGCAGTCCCTGGGGGGCCCGGAATCAGCCCCAGCATTTT.

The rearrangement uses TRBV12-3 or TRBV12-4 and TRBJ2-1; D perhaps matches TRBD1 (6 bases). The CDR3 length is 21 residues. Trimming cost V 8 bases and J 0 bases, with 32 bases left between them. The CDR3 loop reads CASRLPQGRPRKGSSYNEQFF. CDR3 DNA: TGTGCCAGCCGACTCCCCCAGGGGCGCCCTAGAAAGGGGAGCTCCTACAATGAGCAGTTCTTC.

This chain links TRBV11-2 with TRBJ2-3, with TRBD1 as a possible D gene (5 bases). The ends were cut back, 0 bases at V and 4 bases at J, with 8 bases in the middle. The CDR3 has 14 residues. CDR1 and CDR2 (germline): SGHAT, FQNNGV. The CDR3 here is CASSLEGAADTQYF. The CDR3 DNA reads TGTGCCAGCAGCTTAGAAGGGGCCGCAGATACGCAGTATTTT.

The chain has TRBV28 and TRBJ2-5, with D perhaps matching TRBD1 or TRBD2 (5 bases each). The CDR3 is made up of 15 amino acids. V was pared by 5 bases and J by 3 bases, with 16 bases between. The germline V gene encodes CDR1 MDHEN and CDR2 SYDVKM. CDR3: CASSTPGTAKETQYF. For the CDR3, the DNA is TGTGCCAGCAGTACACCTGGGACGGCGAAAGAGACCCAGTACTTC.

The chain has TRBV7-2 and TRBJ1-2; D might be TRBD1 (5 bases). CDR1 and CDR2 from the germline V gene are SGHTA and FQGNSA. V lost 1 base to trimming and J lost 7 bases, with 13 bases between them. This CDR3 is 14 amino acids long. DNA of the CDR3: TGTGCCAGCAGCTTAGACAGGCTAGGTAGTGGCTACACCTTC. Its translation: CASSLDRLGSGYTF. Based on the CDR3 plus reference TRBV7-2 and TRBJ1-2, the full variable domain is GAGVSQSPSNKVTEKGKDVELRCDPISGHTALYWYRQSLGQGLEFLIYFQGNSAPDKSGLPSDRFSAERTGGSVSTLTIQRTQQEDSAVYLCASSLDRLGSGYTFGSGTRLTVV.

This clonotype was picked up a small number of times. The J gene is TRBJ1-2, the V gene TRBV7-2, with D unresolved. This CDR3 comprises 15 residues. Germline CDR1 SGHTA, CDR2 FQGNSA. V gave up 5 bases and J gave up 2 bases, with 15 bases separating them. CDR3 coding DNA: TGTGCCAGCAGCCGCGACTGGGTAGGGAACTATGGCTACACCTTC. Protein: CASSRDWVGNYGYTF.

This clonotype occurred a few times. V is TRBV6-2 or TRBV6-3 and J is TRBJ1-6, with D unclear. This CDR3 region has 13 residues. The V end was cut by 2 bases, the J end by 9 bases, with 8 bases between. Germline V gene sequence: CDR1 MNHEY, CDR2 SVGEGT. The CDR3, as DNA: TGTGCCAGCAGTTACGGCCTACTTTCACCCCTCCACTTT. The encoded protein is CASSYGLLSPLHF.

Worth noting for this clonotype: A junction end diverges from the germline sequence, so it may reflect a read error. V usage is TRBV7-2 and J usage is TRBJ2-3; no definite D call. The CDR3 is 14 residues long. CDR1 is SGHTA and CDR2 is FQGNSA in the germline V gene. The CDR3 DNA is TGTGCCATCAGCTTACAGCCCTGCACAGATACGCAGTATTTT. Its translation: CAISLQPCTDTQYF.

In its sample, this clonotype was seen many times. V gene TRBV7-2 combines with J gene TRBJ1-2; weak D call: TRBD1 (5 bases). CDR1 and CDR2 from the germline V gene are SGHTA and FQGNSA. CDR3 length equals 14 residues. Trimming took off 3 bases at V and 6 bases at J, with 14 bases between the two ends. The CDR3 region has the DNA TGTGCCAGCAGCTTTAGTGGGGGGATGGATGGCTACACCTTC. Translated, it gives CASSFSGGMDGYTF.